A single sample is the source of the 25 T cell receptor beta chains below, sequenced in a study of blood T cell repertoires in COVID-19. Only in-frame clones appear in the TCRdb table, and some are missing; sequencing was by immunoSEQ multiplex PCR. The data hold approximately 190,000 clones, with approximately 80% observed a single time. The source material was peripheral blood. The receptors originated from a man aged 55 to 70 with acute or convalescent COVID-19.

This chain connects TRBV15 to TRBJ1-3; TRBD1 might be the D (6 bases). V lost 0 bases and J lost 4, with 10 bases in between. The CDR3 consists of 15 residues. CDR1 and CDR2 from the germline V gene are LNHNV and YYDKDF (reference sequence). CDR3 protein: CATSREGQSGNTIYF. CDR3 nucleotides: TGTGCCACCAGCAGAGAAGGACAGTCCGGAAACACCATATATTTT.

This clone was counted once. The chain combines TRBV4-2 with TRBJ2-5; TRBD2 matches at 8 bases. J lost 2 bases, V lost 1 base, and 0 bases had no gene match. The CDR3 is 14 amino acids. Germline CDR1 and CDR2: LGHNA and YNFKEQ. The CDR3 protein is CASSQAGGQETQYF. CDR3 nucleotide sequence: TGTGCCAGCAGCCAAGCGGGGGGGCAAGAGACCCAGTACTTC.

The genes are TRBV5-1 and TRBJ2-7; tentatively, D is TRBD2 (6 bases). The ends were cut back, 7 bases at V and 3 bases at J, with 17 bases in the middle. This CDR3 is built from 14 residues. Germline assignment: CDR1 SGHRS and CDR2 YFSETQ. The CDR3 DNA follows: TGCGCCAGCTCTCCTGGGACTGGCGACTACGAGCAGTACTTC. Amino acids: CASSPGTGDYEQYF.

The rearrangement joins TRBV2 to TRBJ1-1; 7 bases map to TRBD1. Germline CDR1 is SNHLY and CDR2 is FYNNEI. With V trimmed by 0 bases and J by 5 bases, 18 bases remained unmatched. This CDR3 comprises 19 residues. The CDR3 DNA reads as TGTGCCAGCAGTGAAGCTAAGTTTCCCGATTGGGCAGGGGGAACTGAAGCTTTCTTT. It codes for CASSEAKFPDWAGGTEAFF.

This sequence joins TRBV6-5 and TRBJ2-3; 7 nucleotides agree with TRBD1. The CDR3 has 15 residues. Germline lookup yields CDR1 MNHEY and CDR2 SVGAGI. J was trimmed by 2 bases and V by 7 bases; bases with no gene match: 9. The CDR3 sequence: CASTLTRGPTDTQYF. The CDR3, as DNA: TGTGCCAGCACCCTGACGAGGGGGCCCACAGATACGCAGTATTTT.

J is TRBJ2-1 and V is TRBV5-1; a weak D match, TRBD1 (6 bases). The CDR3 loop spans 14 amino acids. CDR1 is SGHRS and CDR2 is YFSETQ in the germline V gene. The V gene lost 3 bases and the J gene lost 4 bases, with 11 bases spanning the gap. CDR3 DNA: TGCGCCAGCAGCTCCGGGACACCTTACAATGAGCAGTTCTTC. Its protein is CASSSGTPYNEQFF.

CDR3 bases: TGTGCCAGCAGTGACGGGGTCAATCAGCCCCAGCATTTT. Its protein is CASSDGVNQPQHF. V usage is TRBV2 and J usage is TRBJ1-5, with D uncertain. This CDR3 is built from 13 residues. Looked up from germline, CDR1 is SNHLY and CDR2 is FYNNEI. V gave up 3 bases and J gave up 3 bases, with 6 bases separating them.

The V call is TRBV19, the J call TRBJ1-2; 9 bases map to TRBD1. The germline V gene has CDR1 LNHDA and CDR2 SQIVND (reference sequence). V dropped 9 bases and J dropped 3; count of bases not matched to a gene: 11. The CDR3 length is 15 residues. CDR3 amino acids: CASTDRGVGDYGYTF. For the CDR3, the DNA is TGTGCCAGCACGGACAGGGGCGTTGGGGACTATGGCTACACCTTC.

V is TRBV5-4 and J is TRBJ1-1, with D possibly being TRBD1 (5 bases). Trimming removed 1 base at V and 5 bases at J, with 12 bases between. This CDR3 has 14 amino acids. Germline CDR1 and CDR2: SGHNT and YYREEE (reference sequence). The DNA of the CDR3 is TGTGCCAGCAGCTTGCAGGAGGGGATAACTGAAGCTTTCTTT. This translates into CASSLQEGITEAFF. Based on the CDR3 plus reference TRBV5-4 and TRBJ1-1, the full variable domain is ETGVTQSPTHLIKTRGQQVTLRCSSQSGHNTVSWYQQALGQGPQFIFQYYREEENGRGNFPPRFSGLQFPNYSSELNVNALELDDSALYLCASSLQEGITEAFFGQGTRLTVV.

The chain carries TRBV14 and TRBJ2-7, with unresolved D. The V and J ends lost 1 base and 4 bases respectively, with 8 bases between them. Germline V gene data show CDR1 as SGHDN and CDR2 as FVKESK. The CDR3 loop spans 13 amino acids. The CDR3 spells CASSQGRRYEQYF. As DNA, the CDR3 is TGTGCCAGCAGCCAAGGGAGAAGGTACGAGCAGTACTTC.

V usage is TRBV7-9 and J usage is TRBJ1-3; TRBD1 might be the D (6 bases). The CDR3 is 13 amino acids. V lost 5 bases and J 2 bases, leaving 7 bases between the germline ends. The germline CDR1 and CDR2 sequences are SEHNR and FQNEAQ (reference sequence). CDR3 residues: CASSEGAGNTIYF. The CDR3, as DNA: TGTGCCAGCAGCGAGGGGGCTGGAAACACCATATATTTT.

Concerning this clone itself: Other nucleotide sequences in the sample specify the same CDR3. The chain links TRBV5-1 to TRBJ2-1; 14 bases match TRBD2. Trimming removed 2 bases from V and 6 bases from J; junction bases left unmatched: 1. CDR3 length: 15 amino acids. Germline V CDR1 and CDR2: SGHRS, YFSETQ. The CDR3 sequence: CASSLGLAGGNEQFF. Written as DNA, the CDR3 is TGCGCCAGCAGCTTAGGACTAGCGGGAGGCAATGAGCAGTTCTTC.

This chain uses TRBV5-5 with TRBJ2-3; either TRBD1 or TRBD2 may supply D (6 bases each). The V gene lost 4 bases and the J gene lost 6 bases, with 15 bases spanning the gap. The CDR3 is 14 amino acids. Germline V gives CDR1 SGHKS, CDR2 YYEKEE (reference sequence). The DNA for the CDR3 is TGTGCCAGCAGCCTGGACTACGACAGGGATACGCAGTATTTT. Its protein product is CASSLDYDRDTQYF. The full variable domain, in which reference TRBV5-5 and TRBJ2-3 provide the parts outside the CDR3, is DAGVTQSPTHLIKTRGQQVTLRCSPISGHKSVSWYQQVLGQGPQFIFQYYEKEERGRGNFPDRFSARQFPNYSSELNVNALLLGDSALYLCASSLDYDRDTQYFGPGTRLTVL.

The chain is built from TRBV9 and TRBJ1-4, with D perhaps TRBD1 (6 bases). Germline loops: CDR1 SGDLS, CDR2 YYNGEE. This CDR3 contains 17 residues. V was clipped by 4 bases and J by 7 bases, with 23 bases between them. This CDR3 is CASSRGPTGIDGEKLFF. The CDR3 DNA sequence: TGTGCCAGCAGCAGAGGACCGACAGGAATCGATGGTGAAAAACTGTTTTTT.

The chain links TRBV18 to TRBJ1-4; a weak D match, TRBD1 (5 bases). This CDR3 region has 15 residues. V was clipped by 1 base and J by 8 bases, with 14 bases between them. Per germline, CDR1 KGHSH and CDR2 LQKENI. Here the CDR3 reads CASSPRSGLGEKLFF. CDR3 sequence (DNA): TGTGCCAGCTCACCACGGTCAGGGTTGGGGGAAAAACTGTTTTTT.

Remarks on this clone: The identical CDR3 is also encoded by other nucleotide sequences in the sample. The V and J genes are TRBV6-1 and TRBJ1-6; 8 bases line up with TRBD1. This CDR3 is 16 amino acids long. The V gene end was trimmed by 3 bases and the J gene end by 0 bases; junction bases not matched to a gene: 1. Germline V gene lookup returns CDR1 MNHNS and CDR2 SASEGT. CDR3 residues: CASSEDRDSYNSPLHF. CDR3 in DNA: TGTGCCAGCAGTGAGGACAGGGACTCCTATAATTCACCCCTCCACTTT.

For this clone: The sample holds other DNA sequences that translate to the same CDR3. The rearrangement links TRBV4-3 to TRBJ1-2; TRBD1 matches at 9 bases. The CDR3 has 15 residues. The germline V gene encodes CDR1 LGHNA and CDR2 YSLEER. With V trimmed by 3 bases and J by 2 bases, 4 bases remained unmatched. DNA for the CDR3: TGCGCCAGCAGCCAGCAGACAGGGGGGAACTATGGCTACACCTTC. It codes for CASSQQTGGNYGYTF.

The gene calls are TRBV5-8 and TRBJ2-1, with 8 bases matching TRBD2. Germline values: CDR1 SGHTS, CDR2 YDEGEE. The CDR3 runs 16 residues. The ends lost 4 bases at V and 8 bases at J; junction bases unmatched: 14. The CDR3 sequence: CASSPIGSGSSYEQFF. The CDR3 DNA reads TGTGCCAGCAGCCCCATCGGGAGCGGGAGTTCGTATGAGCAGTTCTTC.

V usage is TRBV6-6 and J usage is TRBJ1-2; 8 nucleotides match TRBD1. The CDR3 covers 15 residues. CDR1 is MNHNY and CDR2 is SVGAGI in the germline V gene (reference sequence). V trimming: 0 bases; J trimming: 2 bases; junction bases outside the gene matches: 2. The CDR3 spells CASSYSQGANYGYTF. In DNA form, the CDR3 reads TGTGCCAGCAGTTACTCCCAGGGGGCCAACTATGGCTACACCTTC.

The chain has TRBV2 and TRBJ2-3; D is unclear. Germline V gene data show CDR1 as SNHLY and CDR2 as FYNNEI. V was pared by 1 base and J by 4 bases, with 12 bases between. The length of the CDR3 is 15 residues. DNA for the CDR3: TGTGCCAGCAGTGAAGTTGCAGCGTTCGCAGATACGCAGTATTTT. Amino acids: CASSEVAAFADTQYF.

This clone was seen only once. The genes are TRBV30 and TRBJ2-5; 8 nucleotides align to TRBD2. The ends lost 2 bases at V and 5 bases at J; junction bases unmatched: 7. CDR1 and CDR2 from the germline V gene are GTSNPN and SVGIG (reference sequence). This CDR3 region has 14 residues. The CDR3, as DNA: TGTGCCTGGAGTTTGATTAGCGGGAAGGAGACCCAGTACTTC. Translating it yields CAWSLISGKETQYF.

In this sample, this clone turned up a few times. The rearrangement uses TRBV24-1 and TRBJ2-1; TRBD2 agrees at 13 bases. CDR1 is KGHDR, CDR2 SFDVKD, per germline. This CDR3 contains 15 residues. The V gene end was trimmed by 3 bases and the J gene end by 9 bases; junction bases not matched to a gene: 4. CDR3 DNA: TGTGCCACCAGTGATACTAGCGGGAGGGATCTTGAGCAGTTCTTC. It yields the protein CATSDTSGRDLEQFF.

The chain has TRBV3-1 (or the pseudogene TRBV3-2) and TRBJ2-3; 11 bases align to TRBD2. With 7 bases clipped from V and 2 bases from J, the junction kept 8 bases outside the gene matches. The germline CDR1 and CDR2 sequences are LGHDT and YNNKEL (reference sequence). The CDR3 contains 16 residues. This chain's CDR3 is CASTLRLAGPTDTQYF. The CDR3 coding sequence is TGTGCCAGCACCCTTAGACTAGCGGGGCCCACAGATACGCAGTATTTT.

This chain links TRBV20-1 with TRBJ1-1, with TRBD1 identical over 8 bases. Germline values: CDR1 DFQATT, CDR2 SNEGSKA (reference sequence). There are 11 residues in the CDR3. Unmatched junction bases numbered 1, after V lost 7 bases and J lost 3 bases. The CDR3 coding sequence is TGCAGTGTACAGGGGGACACTGAAGCTTTCTTT. This gives the protein CSVQGDTEAFF.

This clone was seen a few times. The chain joins TRBV19 to TRBJ1-1; 9 bases line up with TRBD1. The V and J ends lost 3 bases and 4 bases, in that order; junction bases with no gene match: 6. The germline gives CDR1 LNHDA, CDR2 SQIVND (reference sequence). This CDR3 region has 15 residues. CDR3: CASSIQTGGSTEAFF. The DNA of the CDR3 is TGTGCCAGTAGTATCCAGACAGGGGGGAGCACTGAAGCTTTCTTT.